This T cell receptor (beta chain) was obtained from a study of blood T cell repertoires in COVID-19. The repertoire was sequenced with immunoSEQ multiplex PCR; TCRdb's copy has only in-frame clones and lacks some. The table has 100,000 to 150,000 clones, about 89% seen once. The CDR3 length is 13 residues. Trimming left V 1 base short and J 13 bases short, with 15 bases between. Looked up from germline, CDR1 is SGHDT and CDR2 is YYEEEE. This TCR came from a woman aged 55-69 years with acute or convalescent COVID-19. Sequencing was carried out using peripheral blood. The chain employs TRBV5-6 and TRBJ2-1; D unclear. The CDR3 reads CASSLIQTMSQFF. CDR3 sequence (DNA): TGTGCCAGCAGCTTGATCCAGACAATGAGTCAGTTCTTC.